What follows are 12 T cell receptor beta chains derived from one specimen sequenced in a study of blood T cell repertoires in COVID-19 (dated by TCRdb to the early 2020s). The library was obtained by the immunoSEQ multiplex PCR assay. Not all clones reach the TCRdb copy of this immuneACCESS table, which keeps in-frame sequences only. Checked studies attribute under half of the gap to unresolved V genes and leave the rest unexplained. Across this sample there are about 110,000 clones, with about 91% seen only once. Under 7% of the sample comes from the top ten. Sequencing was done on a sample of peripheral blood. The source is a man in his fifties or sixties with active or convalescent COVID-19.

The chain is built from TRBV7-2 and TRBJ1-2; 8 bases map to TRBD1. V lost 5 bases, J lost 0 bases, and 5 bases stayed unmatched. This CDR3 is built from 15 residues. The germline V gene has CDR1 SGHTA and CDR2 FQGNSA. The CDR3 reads CASSTRQGTNYGYTF. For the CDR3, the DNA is TGTGCCAGCAGCACAAGACAGGGGACTAACTATGGCTACACCTTC.

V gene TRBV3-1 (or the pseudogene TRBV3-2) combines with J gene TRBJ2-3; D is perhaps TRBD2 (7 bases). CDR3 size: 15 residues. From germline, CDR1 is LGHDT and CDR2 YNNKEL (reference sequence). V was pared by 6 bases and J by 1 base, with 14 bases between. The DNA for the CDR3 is TGTGCCAGCAGTCAGGGGAGGGCCCGCACAGATACGCAGTATTTT. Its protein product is CASSQGRARTDTQYF.

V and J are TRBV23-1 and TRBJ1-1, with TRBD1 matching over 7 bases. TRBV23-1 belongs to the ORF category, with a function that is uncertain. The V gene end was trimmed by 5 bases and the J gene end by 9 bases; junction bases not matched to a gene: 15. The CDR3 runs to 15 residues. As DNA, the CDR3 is TGCGCCAGCAGTAATCCTGGGACAGTGTTCGGAAAAGCTTTCTTT. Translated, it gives CASSNPGTVFGKAFF.

As DNA, the CDR3 is TGCGCCAGCAGCCAATTCTACCGGACTAGCGGGAGTAATGAGCAGTTCTTC. Protein sequence: CASSQFYRTSGSNEQFF. The chain has TRBV4-1 and TRBJ2-1, with TRBD2 matching 13 bases. Germline CDR1 is MGHRA and CDR2 is YSYEKL. With V trimmed by 2 bases and J by 7 bases, 8 bases remained unmatched. The CDR3 runs 17 residues.

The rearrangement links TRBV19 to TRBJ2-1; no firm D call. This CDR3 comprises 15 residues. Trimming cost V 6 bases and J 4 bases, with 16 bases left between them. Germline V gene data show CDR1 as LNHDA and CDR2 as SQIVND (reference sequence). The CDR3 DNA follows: TGTGCCAGTAGCATGAGGTCAGACGGATACAATGAGCAGTTCTTC. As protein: CASSMRSDGYNEQFF.

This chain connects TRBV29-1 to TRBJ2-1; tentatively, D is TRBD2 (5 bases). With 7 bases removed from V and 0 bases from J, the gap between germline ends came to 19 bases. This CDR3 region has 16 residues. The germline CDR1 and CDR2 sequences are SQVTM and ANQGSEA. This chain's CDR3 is CSAAPVAPSSYNEQFF. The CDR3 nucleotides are TGCAGCGCCGCACCGGTAGCGCCGAGCTCCTACAATGAGCAGTTCTTC.

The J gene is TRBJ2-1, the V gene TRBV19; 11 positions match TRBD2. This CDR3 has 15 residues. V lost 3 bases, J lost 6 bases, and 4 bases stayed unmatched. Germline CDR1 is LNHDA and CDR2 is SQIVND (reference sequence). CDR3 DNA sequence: TGTGCCAGTAGTATGGATAGCGGGAGGGCCAATGAGCAGTTCTTC. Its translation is CASSMDSGRANEQFF.

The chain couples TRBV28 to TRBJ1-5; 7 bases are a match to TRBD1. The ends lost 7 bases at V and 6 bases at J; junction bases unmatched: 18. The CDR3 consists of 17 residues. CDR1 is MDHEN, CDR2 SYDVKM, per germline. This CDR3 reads CASNIGAGDRDGQPQHF. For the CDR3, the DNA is TGTGCCAGCAACATTGGGGCTGGAGACAGGGACGGTCAGCCCCAGCATTTT.

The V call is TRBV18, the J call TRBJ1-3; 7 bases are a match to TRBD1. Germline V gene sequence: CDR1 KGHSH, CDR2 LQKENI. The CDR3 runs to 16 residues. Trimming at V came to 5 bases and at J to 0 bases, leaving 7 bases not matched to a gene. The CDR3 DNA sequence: TGTGCCAGCTCATTGGGGACAGCGAGCTCTGGAAACACCATATATTTT. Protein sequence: CASSLGTASSGNTIYF.

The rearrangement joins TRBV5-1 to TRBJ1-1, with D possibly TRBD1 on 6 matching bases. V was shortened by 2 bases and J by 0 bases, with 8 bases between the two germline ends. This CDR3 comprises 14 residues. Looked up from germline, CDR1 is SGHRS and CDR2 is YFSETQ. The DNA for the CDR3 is TGCGCCAGCAGCTTACAGGGAGTGAACACTGAAGCTTTCTTT. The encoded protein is CASSLQGVNTEAFF.

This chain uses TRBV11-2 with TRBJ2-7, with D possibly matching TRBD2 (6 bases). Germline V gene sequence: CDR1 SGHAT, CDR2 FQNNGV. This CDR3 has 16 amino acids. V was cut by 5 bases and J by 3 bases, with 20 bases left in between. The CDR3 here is CASSPLTRTGDYEQYF. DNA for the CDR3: TGTGCCAGCAGCCCACTCACGAGAACGGGGGACTACGAGCAGTACTTC.

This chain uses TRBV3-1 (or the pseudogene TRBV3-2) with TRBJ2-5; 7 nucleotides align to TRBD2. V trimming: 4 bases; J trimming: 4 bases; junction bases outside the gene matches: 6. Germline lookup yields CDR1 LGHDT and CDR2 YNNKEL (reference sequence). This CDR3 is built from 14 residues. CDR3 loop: CASSPGEGTETQYF. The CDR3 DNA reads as TGTGCCAGCAGCCCGGGGGAGGGAACAGAGACCCAGTACTTC.